Presented here are 23 T cell receptor beta chains from one specimen sequenced in a study of cytomegalovirus exposure and HLA in healthy donors. The study ran its PCR with 60 Vbeta and 13 Jbeta primers. TCRdb's table, derived via immunoSEQ multiplex PCR, lists solely in-frame clones and lacks some. Of more than 80,000 clones listed, 80% to 90% are singletons. Sequencing was done on a sample of PBMCs. These TCRs come from a man in his forties or fifties in good health and CMV-seronegative.

CDR3 protein: CASSLGLAGANTGELFF. The CDR3, as DNA: TGTGCCAGCAGTTTGGGACTAGCGGGAGCGAACACCGGGGAGCTGTTTTTT. This chain uses TRBV7-8 with TRBJ2-2; TRBD2 aligns across 14 bases. Per germline, CDR1 SGHVS and CDR2 FQNEAQ. V was pared by 6 bases and J by 0 bases, with 3 bases of the junction left unmatched. This CDR3 comprises 17 residues.

The V call is TRBV5-5, the J call TRBJ2-1, with D unclear. The CDR3 spans 11 residues. The germline V gene has CDR1 SGHKS and CDR2 YYEKEE (reference sequence). The V gene lost 4 bases and the J gene lost 5 bases, with 4 bases spanning the gap. The CDR3, as DNA: TGTGCCAGCAGCCTTAACAATGAGCAGTTCTTC. Its protein is CASSLNNEQFF. The whole variable domain, remainder taken from reference TRBV5-5 and TRBJ2-1, is DAGVTQSPTHLIKTRGQQVTLRCSPISGHKSVSWYQQVLGQGPQFIFQYYEKEERGRGNFPDRFSARQFPNYSSELNVNALLLGDSALYLCASSLNNEQFFGPGTRLTVL.

V and J are TRBV5-4 and TRBJ2-2; maybe TRBD2 (6 bases). CDR3 length equals 15 residues. Germline loops: CDR1 SGHNT, CDR2 YYREEE (reference sequence). The V and J ends lost 9 bases and 1 base respectively, with 16 bases between them. CDR3 sequence reads: CATQLRGRNTGELFF. DNA for the CDR3: TGTGCCACCCAGCTACGGGGGAGGAACACCGGGGAGCTGTTTTTT.

CDR3 residues: CAWSVLGLAGTDTQYF. The CDR3 DNA reads TGTGCCTGGAGTGTACTGGGTCTAGCGGGCACAGATACGCAGTATTTT. V is TRBV30 and J is TRBJ2-3; 7 nucleotides match TRBD2. Per the germline V gene, CDR1 is GTSNPN and CDR2 is SVGIG (reference sequence). There are 16 residues in the CDR3. V shed 0 bases, J shed 1 base, and the junction held 7 bases outside the gene matches.

The chain is built from TRBV7-2 and TRBJ2-5; 13 nucleotides agree with TRBD2. V gave up 7 bases and J gave up 5 bases; unmatched junction bases: 4. CDR1 and CDR2 from the germline V gene are SGHTA and FQGNSA. CDR3 length: 14 residues. DNA of the CDR3: TGTGCCAGCACGGGACTAGCGGGGAGGGAGACCCAGTACTTC. Its translation is CASTGLAGRETQYF.

The chain links TRBV9 to TRBJ1-2; perhaps TRBD1 as D (6 bases). The germline V gene encodes CDR1 SGDLS and CDR2 YYNGEE. This CDR3 contains 14 residues. The V gene lost 3 bases and the J gene lost 8 bases, with 17 bases spanning the gap. The CDR3 bases are TGTGCCAGCAGCGGATACAGGGCAGTAGAGGGCTACACCTTC. Protein product: CASSGYRAVEGYTF.

For the CDR3, the DNA is TGTGCCAGCAGTGACTTGGACAGGTCGGTGCAGTATTTT. It translates to CASSDLDRSVQYF. The chain recombines TRBV6-4 with TRBJ2-3; 7 bases fit TRBD1. Trimming removed 1 base from V and 11 bases from J; junction bases left unmatched: 6. The CDR3 sequence is 13 residues long. In germline, CDR1 is MRHNA, CDR2 SNTAGT.

The rearrangement links TRBV28 to TRBJ2-7, with 7 bases fitting TRBD1. Germline V gene sequence: CDR1 MDHEN, CDR2 SYDVKM. Trimming removed 4 bases from V and 6 bases from J; junction bases left unmatched: 3. This CDR3 has 12 residues. Here the CDR3 reads CASSSDRAEQYV. In DNA, the CDR3 is TGTGCCAGCAGTTCCGACAGGGCCGAGCAGTACGTC.

The V call is TRBV7-2, the J call TRBJ1-3; D gene ambiguous. V lost 1 base and J lost 2, with 9 bases in between. CDR3 length: 15 residues. Per germline, CDR1 SGHTA and CDR2 FQGNSA. The CDR3 sequence is CASSLGRGAGNTIYF. In DNA, the CDR3 is TGTGCCAGCAGCTTAGGTCGGGGAGCTGGAAACACCATATATTTT.

The gene calls are TRBV11-3 and TRBJ2-5, with D possibly matching TRBD1 (6 bases). This CDR3 region has 15 residues. Trimming removed 5 bases from V and 0 bases from J, with 13 bases in between. Germline CDR1 SGHNT, CDR2 YENEEA. Here the CDR3 DNA reads TGTGCCAGCAGCCTAGGCAGGGGAGACCAAGAGACCCAGTACTTC. Its protein is CASSLGRGDQETQYF.

V and J are TRBV10-2 and TRBJ2-5; tentatively, D is TRBD2 (5 bases). CDR1 is WSHSY, CDR2 SAAADI, per germline. This CDR3 comprises 14 residues. V dropped 3 bases and J dropped 1 base, with 9 bases sitting between them. Written as DNA, the CDR3 is TGCGCCAGCAGTGATCGGGGAAGCCAAGAGACCCAGTACTTC. This sequence encodes CASSDRGSQETQYF.

The V and J genes are TRBV5-1 and TRBJ2-2; D is perhaps TRBD1 (6 bases). V was cut by 4 bases and J by 5 bases, with 18 bases left in between. This CDR3 contains 16 residues. Germline CDR1 reads SGHRS; CDR2 reads YFSETQ. The CDR3 region is CASSPRGVKETGELFF. The CDR3 DNA reads TGCGCCAGCAGCCCCAGGGGAGTGAAAGAAACCGGGGAGCTGTTTTTT.

This clone was seen a single time. A junction end diverges from the germline sequence, so it may reflect a read error. The rearrangement links TRBV5-6 to TRBJ2-3; the D gene is possibly TRBD2 (7 bases). Per the germline V gene, CDR1 is SGHDT and CDR2 is YYEEEE. The CDR3 runs 14 residues. CDR3 sequence reads: CASSLGGGTDAQYF. CDR3 nucleotides: TGTGCCAGCAGCTTGGGGGGGGGCACAGATGCGCAGTATTTT.

The chain carries TRBV5-1 and TRBJ1-4; D might be TRBD1 (5 bases). Trimming shortened V by 0 bases and J by 4 bases, and 10 bases separated the two germline ends. Germline assignment: CDR1 SGHRS and CDR2 YFSETQ. The CDR3 has 15 residues. CDR3 in amino acids: CASSLVPGHNEKLFF. DNA of the CDR3: TGCGCCAGCAGCTTGGTACCAGGGCATAATGAAAAACTGTTTTTT.

This sequence joins TRBV19 and TRBJ1-2; D unresolved. The V gene's germline CDR1 is LNHDA and CDR2 SQIVND (reference sequence). The ends were cut back, 7 bases at V and 4 bases at J, with 7 bases in the middle. This CDR3 has 11 residues. As DNA, the CDR3 is TGTGCCAGTATGCGGGGCTATGGCTACACCTTC. It yields the protein CASMRGYGYTF. Drawing the rest from reference TRBV19 and TRBJ1-2, the complete variable domain is DGGITQSPKYLFRKEGQNVTLSCEQNLNHDAMYWYRQDPGQGLRLIYYSQIVNDFQKGDIAEGYSVSREKKESFPLTVTSAQKNPTAFYLCASMRGYGYTFGSGTRLTVV.

V gene TRBV5-6 combines with J gene TRBJ1-2; D is ambiguous. Trimming removed 5 bases at V and 0 bases at J, with 8 bases between. The CDR3 is 13 residues long. Germline V gene sequence: CDR1 SGHDT, CDR2 YYEEEE. CDR3 sequence (DNA): TGTGCCAGCAGGTTTACAGCTAACTATGGCTACACCTTC. Translating gives CASRFTANYGYTF.

The rearrangement links TRBV10-3 to TRBJ1-2, with D perhaps matching TRBD1 (5 bases). Germline CDR1 ENHRY, CDR2 SYGVKD. This CDR3 region has 15 residues. Trimming left V 2 bases short and J 1 base short, with 11 bases between. The CDR3 is CAISEGGTVNYGYTF. As DNA, the CDR3 is TGTGCCATCAGTGAGGGAGGGACGGTTAACTATGGCTACACCTTC.

This rearrangement joins TRBV7-2 to TRBJ2-1; TRBD2 is a possible D gene (5 bases). V dropped 2 bases and J dropped 7 bases, with 12 bases sitting between them. Germline CDR1 and CDR2: SGHTA and FQGNSA. This CDR3 spans 14 amino acids. CDR3 DNA: TGTGCCAGCAGCTTAAGCGGCCAGGCTAATGAGCAGTTCTTC. It is translated as CASSLSGQANEQFF.

This clone showed up just a few times. The CDR3 is CASGLSDTQYF. The DNA for the CDR3 is TGTGCTAGTGGTTTGTCGGATACGCAGTATTTT. V usage is TRBV12-5 and J usage is TRBJ2-3; no definite D call. This CDR3 spans 11 amino acids. Trimming shortened V by 2 bases and J by 6 bases, and 3 bases separated the two germline ends. In germline, CDR1 is LGHNT, CDR2 FRNRAP.

Written as DNA, the CDR3 is TGTGCCAGCAGTGACTTACCAGGACAGGGAATCTATGGCTACACCTTC. This translates into CASSDLPGQGIYGYTF. The chain carries TRBV6-4 and TRBJ1-2; TRBD1 aligns across 8 bases. The J segment lost 4 bases and the V segment lost 1 base, leaving 8 bases of the junction unmatched. The CDR3 contains 16 residues. Germline V gene lookup returns CDR1 MRHNA and CDR2 SNTAGT.

The table lists this clone with a few counts. This rearrangement joins TRBV6-6 to TRBJ1-1; 10 bases match TRBD1. There are 13 residues in the CDR3. CDR1 and CDR2 from the germline V gene are MNHNY and SVGAGI (reference sequence). The V segment lost 7 bases and the J segment 4 bases; nucleotides outside the gene matches: 3. This CDR3 is CASIRTGGTEAFF. The CDR3, as DNA: TGTGCCAGCATCCGGACAGGGGGCACTGAAGCTTTCTTT.

V and J are TRBV19 and TRBJ1-5, with D perhaps TRBD1 (5 bases). The CDR3 has 14 amino acids. Germline V gene lookup returns CDR1 LNHDA and CDR2 SQIVND (reference sequence). Between the trimmed V and J ends, which lost 4 bases and 3 bases, there was a span of 10 bases. DNA for the CDR3: TGTGCCAGTAGTACTCCAGGGAACAATCAGCCCCAGCATTTT. Translated: CASSTPGNNQPQHF.

This clone was observed once. This rearrangement joins TRBV30 to TRBJ1-4; 7 bases fit TRBD1. V lost 5 bases and J lost 3; bases outside the gene matches: 6. This CDR3 spans 14 amino acids. Per germline, CDR1 GTSNPN and CDR2 SVGIG (reference sequence). This chain's CDR3 is CAWGYGTANEKLFF. The DNA of the CDR3 is TGTGCCTGGGGGTACGGGACAGCTAATGAAAAACTGTTTTTT. Supplemented by reference TRBV30 and TRBJ1-4, the full variable domain reads SQTIHQWPATLVQPVGSPLSLECTVEGTSNPNLYWYRQAAGRGLQLLFYSVGIGQISSEVPQNLSASRPQDRQFILSSKKLLLSDSGFYLCAWGYGTANEKLFFGSGTQLSVL.